This T cell receptor beta chain emerged from a study of blood T cell repertoires in COVID-19. Study context: Material from acute and convalescent COVID-19 was sourced from the United States, Italy and Spain. Sample material is recorded as cDNA or gDNA derived from T cells, B-cell-depleted T cells, or PBMCs.

The CDR3 runs 12 residues. V lost 2 bases to trimming and J lost 12 bases, with 10 bases between them. Per germline, CDR1 MNHEY and CDR2 SMNVEV (reference sequence). This clone has at least ten counts. How the authors handled the data: Quantification of nucleated cells was approximated via reference gene primer amplification. Sequencing used immunoSEQ multiplex PCR; TCRdb keeps in-frame clones, though not all of them. That table is the source of V, J and clone size, and D and trimming were worked out from the DNA. Of 90,000 to 130,000 clones detected, nearly 90% appear once; the ten largest clones hold about 5%.

V is TRBV27 and J is TRBJ1-4; tentative D call: TRBD1 (5 bases). This sequence was found in a human donor in a cohort sampled during active COVID-19. Sequencing was carried out using peripheral blood. The CDR3 sequence: CASSLRRGELFF. For the CDR3, the DNA is TGTGCCAGCAGTTTAAGACGGGGGGAACTGTTTTTT.